This entry is about one T cell receptor (beta chain). This sample is drawn from a study of blood T cell repertoires in COVID-19. Study-level background: Samples came from the United States, Italy and Spain, spanning acute and convalescent COVID-19. In each case, the material was cDNA or gDNA derived from T cells, B-cell-depleted T cells, or PBMCs.

Original processing notes: For nucleated cells, counts were estimated from reference gene primer amplification. Clones were sequenced by immunoSEQ multiplex PCR, and TCRdb holds only the in-frame ones, with some missing. V and J calls and clone size are given by that table; D and trimming were obtained from the DNA. Altogether about 230,000 clones are present, 81% being singletons, with the ten largest covering approximately 7.2%. Sequencing was carried out using peripheral blood. The TCR was taken from a woman older than 75 with acute or convalescent COVID-19.

The CDR3 region is CASSFLTATEAFF. CDR3 sequence (DNA): TGTGCCAGCAGTTTCCTTACAGCCACTGAAGCTTTCTTT. The chain is built from TRBV27 and TRBJ1-1; no clear D. This CDR3 is built from 13 residues. Trimming left V 3 bases short and J 4 bases short, with 9 bases between. Looked up from germline, CDR1 is MNHEY and CDR2 is SMNVEV (reference sequence).